This T cell receptor (beta chain) was sequenced in a study of OX40 agonist ivuxolimab in advanced cancers. Study-wide context: Ivuxolimab was an agonistic, fully human IgG2 monoclonal antibody directed against OX40 (CD134), a costimulatory receptor. The point of sequencing TCRbeta in the periphery was to test whether ivuxolimab changed TCR sequence diversity and drove clonal T-cell expansion. Intravenous ivuxolimab was administered to patients every 2 weeks at six dose levels: 0.01, 0.1, 0.3, 1.5, 3 and 10 mg/kg. Partial responses occurred in three dose-escalation patients, of whom one had hepatocellular carcinoma and two had cutaneous melanoma. The monotherapy dose-escalation portion (N ≈ 50 patients) of the phase I ivuxolimab trial is reported in the paper. Of the roughly 54 dose-escalation patients, hepatocellular carcinoma was present in about 20, melanoma in around 15, renal cell carcinoma in 9 and head and neck cancer in 9. In the dose-escalation cohort, more than 75% of patients were male, and the mean age was approximately 55 years, with a range of about 23 to 90. Patients were allowed to have had prior anti-PD-1, anti-PD-L1 or anti-CTLA-4 therapy, and 40% to 45% of the dose-escalation patients had previously received checkpoint inhibitors. Overall results and qualifications from the work: At doses from 0.1 to 3.0 mg/kg, clonal expansion was seen in both CD4+ and CD8+ blood T cells between baseline and week 6. After ivuxolimab, CD8+ T cells had more expanded clones than CD4+ T cells on average. Which antigens the clonally expanded peripheral T cells were specific for was not determined. Low levels of normalized T-cell clonal expansion were also seen in some nonresponding patients. In partial responders in the 0.1-3.0 mg/kg groups, normalized peripheral clonal expansion was found to be among the lowest, especially among CD8+ T cells.

Remarks on this clone: Its antigen is not yet known. No per-base quality is available; no much larger clone lies one base away.

For sequencing of the TCRbeta CDR3 region, genomic DNA was extracted from the sorted cells. The immunoSEQ Assay was used to sequence the TCRbeta CDR3 regions. Drawn from immuneACCESS, this table holds only the in-frame rearrangements with V and J called that TCRdb kept. Clones are partly lost; checked studies trace under half to an unresolved V gene and leave the rest unexplained. For this sample there are around 15,000 clones; about 82% appear just once. The ten largest account for 20% to 30% of the sample. The CDR3 holds 13 amino acids from the cysteine to the phenylalanine. Here the CDR3 DNA is all that survives: 39 bases in frame from base 1. Trimming at the junction amounts to 6 bases on V and 7 bases on J, and the germline ends lie 15 bases apart. CDR1 and CDR2, per the germline V gene (reference sequence), are LNHDA and SQIVND. The trial excluded patients who had a history of autoimmune disease or who were on systemic immunosuppression. Peripheral blood for TCR sequencing was drawn from every dose cohort at baseline, at cycle 4 day 1 and at cycle 7 day 1. Samples were obtained from an open-label, multicenter, first-in-human phase I dose-escalation trial of ivuxolimab. Adults with locally advanced or metastatic head and neck squamous cell, hepatocellular, melanoma or renal cell carcinoma were enrolled in the trial. Before TCR sequencing, CD4+ and CD8+ T cells were separately sorted from peripheral blood.

The chain employs TRBV19 and TRBJ1-1; the D gene assignment is ambiguous. The receptor was derived from an adult with an advanced solid tumor such as melanoma, head and neck, liver or kidney cancer. The source material was CD4+ or CD8+ T cells sorted from blood, sampled in a trial of the OX40 agonist ivuxolimab. The CDR3: CASSPPGSIEAFF. The bases read TGTGCCAGTAGCCCCCCCGGGTCAATTGAAGCTTTCTTT.